One and the same sample provided the 5 T cell receptor beta chains below, sequenced in a study of cytomegalovirus exposure and HLA in healthy donors. The PCR used 60 Vbeta and 13 Jbeta primers. The repertoire was sequenced with immunoSEQ multiplex PCR; TCRdb's copy has only in-frame clones and lacks some. Among about 160,000 clones listed, approximately 88% were seen once. The specimen sequenced was PBMCs. These TCRs come from a woman younger than 30 in good health and CMV-seronegative.

The rearrangement links TRBV2 to TRBJ1-1, with TRBD1 as a possible D gene (6 bases). The V end was cut by 9 bases, the J end by 3 bases, with 17 bases between. CDR1 and CDR2 from the germline V gene are SNHLY and FYNNEI. This CDR3 spans 14 amino acids. CDR3 coding DNA: TGTGCCAGAGAGGGGGTTGGCGAACACACTGAAGCTTTCTTT. The encoded protein is CAREGVGEHTEAFF. Supplemented by reference TRBV2 and TRBJ1-1, the full variable domain reads EPEVTQTPSHQVTQMGQEVILRCVPISNHLYFYWYRQILGQKVEFLVSFYNNEISEKSEIFDDQFSVERPDGSNFTLKIRSTKLEDSAMYFCAREGVGEHTEAFFGQGTRLTVV.

The V call is TRBV27, the J call TRBJ2-7; TRBD1 is a possible D gene (5 bases). Germline CDR1 reads MNHEY; CDR2 reads SMNVEV (reference sequence). The germline V and J ends were trimmed by 2 bases and 0 bases, with 8 bases remaining between them. The CDR3 sequence is 14 residues long. The CDR3 DNA sequence: TGTGCCAGCAGTTTAGGGGCCAACTCCTACGAGCAGTACTTC. Translated: CASSLGANSYEQYF.

The chain joins TRBV2 to TRBJ1-2; 7 nucleotides line up with TRBD1. This CDR3 has 15 residues. Germline trimming cut 6 bases from V and 2 bases from J; bases unmatched to any gene: 9. Germline CDR1 and CDR2: SNHLY and FYNNEI. CDR3 amino acids: CASSEVGQQNYGYTF. The CDR3, as DNA: TGTGCCAGCAGCGAGGTGGGACAGCAAAACTATGGCTACACCTTC.

The chain combines TRBV7-8 with TRBJ2-5; 13 positions agree with TRBD2. The ends lost 10 bases at V and 1 base at J; junction bases unmatched: 6. This CDR3 spans 15 amino acids. Germline V lookup: CDR1 SGHVS, CDR2 FQNEAQ. The CDR3 loop is CATSGTSGAQETQYF. The CDR3 coding sequence is TGTGCCACTTCCGGGACTAGCGGGGCCCAAGAGACCCAGTACTTC.

The J gene is TRBJ1-4, the V gene TRBV15; 7 bases are a match to TRBD1. Trimming removed 0 bases from V and 11 bases from J; junction bases left unmatched: 9. CDR3 length: 15 residues. Per the germline V gene, CDR1 is LNHNV and CDR2 is YYDKDF (reference sequence). CDR3 sequence: CATSRDTVTGRKLFF. In DNA form, the CDR3 reads TGTGCCACCAGCAGAGATACTGTGACAGGGAGGAAACTGTTTTTT.